The clone carrying this T cell receptor beta chain was seen more than once but under ten times. Its specificity is unknown. Treatment reported: 10-day PBMC culture with coronavirus spike peptide pools or control peptides (ViraFEST assay). The ViraFEST method relied on peptide pools to expand antigen-specific T cells, followed by TCR sequencing. Vaccinated healthy people had never been infected with SARS-CoV-2 before, which was shown by negative nucleocapsid antibodies before and after vaccination. Germline CDR1 and CDR2: SGHVS and FNYEAQ. The CDR3 totals 17 residues. The trim removed 1 base at V and 3 bases at J, leaving 8 bases unmatched. This sample is part of a study of vaccination and CD4 T cells after COVID-19. Study overall: Blood was drawn a median 72 days post second dose, range 14 to 241. Study outcomes and limitations: Detection of a median around 86% of reactive clones in convalescent patients was confined to the period after vaccination.

The Oncomine TCR Beta short-read assay was what sequenced the DNA obtained from cultured CD4+ T cells. TCRdb re-called the PCR reads through MiXCR, storing one row per CDR3 protein. This sample carries some 15,000 distinct CDR3 sequences, 78% of them seen once, and the ten largest clones take about 8.9%. The material sequenced was CD4+ T cells from blood, cultured in vitro, taken after SARS-CoV-2 vaccination. This sequence was found in a human donor who received a COVID-19 vaccine. The J gene is TRBJ2-1, the V gene TRBV7-6; 8 bases map to TRBD2. In DNA form, the CDR3 reads TGTGCCAGCAGCTTAGTAGTCGGGGGGGGCCTCTACAATGAGCAGTTCTTC. Translation gives CASSLVVGGGLYNEQFF.